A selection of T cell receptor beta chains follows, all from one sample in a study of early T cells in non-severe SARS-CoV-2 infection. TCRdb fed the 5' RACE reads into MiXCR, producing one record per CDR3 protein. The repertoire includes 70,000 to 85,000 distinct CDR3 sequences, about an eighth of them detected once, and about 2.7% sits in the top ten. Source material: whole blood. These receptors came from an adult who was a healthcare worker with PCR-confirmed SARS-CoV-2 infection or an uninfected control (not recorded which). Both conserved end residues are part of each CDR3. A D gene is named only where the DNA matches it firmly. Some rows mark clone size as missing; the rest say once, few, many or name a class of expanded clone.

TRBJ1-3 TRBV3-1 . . CASSQPLGRGNTIYF TGTGCCAGCAGCCAACCTCTAGGGCGCGGAAACACCATATATTTT
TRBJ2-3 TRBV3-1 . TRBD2 CASSRGGPEDTQYF TGTGCCAGCAGTCGGGGGGGGCCAGAGGATACGCAGTATTTT
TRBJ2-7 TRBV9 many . CASSLGPESGNEQYF TGTGCCAGCAGCCTTGGACCCGAGAGTGGTAACGAGCAGTACTTC
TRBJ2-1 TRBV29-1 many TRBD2 CSVGTGWRLAGGNEQFF TGCAGCGTTGGGACAGGGTGGCGACTAGCGGGGGGCAATGAGCAGTTCTTC
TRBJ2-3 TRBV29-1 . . CSVEGQATDTQYF TGCAGCGTTGAAGGACAGGCAACAGATACGCAGTATTTT
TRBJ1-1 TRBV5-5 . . CASSSTRAGTVKAFF TGTGCCAGCAGCTCAACTCGCGCCGGGACGGTGAAAGCTTTCTTT
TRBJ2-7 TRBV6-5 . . CATRSSGALGEQYF TGTGCCACCCGCTCCTCAGGGGCTTTGGGAGAGCAGTACTTC
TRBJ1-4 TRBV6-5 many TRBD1 CASSTGTGDGKLFF TGTGCCAGCAGTACCGGGACAGGGGACGGAAAACTGTTTTTT
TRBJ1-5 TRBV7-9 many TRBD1 CASSFGSTGGLGQPQHF TGTGCCAGCAGCTTCGGATCGACAGGGGGATTGGGTCAGCCCCAGCATTTT
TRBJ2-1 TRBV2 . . CASTPGQSSYNEQFF TGTGCCAGCACGCCGGGGCAAAGCTCCTACAATGAGCAGTTCTTC